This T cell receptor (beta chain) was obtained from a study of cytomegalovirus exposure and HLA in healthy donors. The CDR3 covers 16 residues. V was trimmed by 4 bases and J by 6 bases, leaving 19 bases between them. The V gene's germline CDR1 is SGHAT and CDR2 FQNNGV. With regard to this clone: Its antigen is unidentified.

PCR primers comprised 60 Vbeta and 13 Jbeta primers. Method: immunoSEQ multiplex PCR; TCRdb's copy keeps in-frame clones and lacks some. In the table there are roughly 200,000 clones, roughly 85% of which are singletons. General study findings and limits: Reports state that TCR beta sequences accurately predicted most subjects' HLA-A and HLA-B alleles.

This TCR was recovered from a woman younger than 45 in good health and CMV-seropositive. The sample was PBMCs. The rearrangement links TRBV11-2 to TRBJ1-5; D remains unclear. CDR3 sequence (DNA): TGTGCCAGCAGCTCCATTCGGGAGGGCGGCGGTCAGCCCCAGCATTTT. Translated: CASSSIREGGGQPQHF.